This is a list of T cell receptor beta chains from one sample in a study of cytomegalovirus exposure and HLA in healthy donors. Profiled with immunoSEQ multiplex PCR; TCRdb holds only in-frame clones, not every one. Here the sample spans 150,000 or so clones, about 80% being singletons. Material for sequencing was PBMCs. These receptors were taken from a man between 45 and 60 years old in good health and CMV-seropositive. Each CDR3 is given with its conserved first and last residue. Each record gives: V gene, CDR3 length, J gene, clone size, D gene, CDR3 DNA, CDR3 protein. The D gene is left open where the match is weak. Clone size is not always given. Where it is, it says once, few, many or a class for expanded clones.

v_call: TRBV5-6
cdr3_length: 15
j_call: TRBJ2-3
clone_size: NA
d_call: NA
cdr3_nt: TGTGCCAGCAGATCTTTGGGACTCCTCGGGGATACGCAGTATTTT
cdr3_aa: CASRSLGLLGDTQYF

v_call: TRBV11-2
cdr3_length: 14
j_call: TRBJ2-3
clone_size: once
d_call: NA
cdr3_nt: TGTGCCAGCAGGTACAGGCGAAGCACAGATACGCAGTATTTT
cdr3_aa: CASRYRRSTDTQYF

v_call: TRBV15
cdr3_length: 15
j_call: TRBJ1-1
clone_size: NA
d_call: TRBD1
cdr3_nt: TGTGCCACCAGCAGAGATAGGGACAGGGTTACTGAAGCTTTCTTT
cdr3_aa: CATSRDRDRVTEAFF

v_call: TRBV5-6
cdr3_length: 17
j_call: TRBJ1-6
clone_size: NA
d_call: TRBD1
cdr3_nt: TGTGCCAGCAGCTTGCACCTCGGGACAGGGGATAATTCACCCCTCCACTTT
cdr3_aa: CASSLHLGTGDNSPLHF

v_call: TRBV5-1
cdr3_length: 16
j_call: TRBJ2-5
clone_size: NA
d_call: TRBD2
cdr3_nt: TGCGCCAGCAGCGTGGCTCCTAGCGGTGCGGGTGAGACCCAGTACTTC
cdr3_aa: CASSVAPSGAGETQYF

v_call: TRBV2
cdr3_length: 14
j_call: TRBJ2-3
clone_size: NA
d_call: NA
cdr3_nt: TGTGCCAGCACCCCGAAAGAGCAAATCTATACGCAGTATTTT
cdr3_aa: CASTPKEQIYTQYF

v_call: TRBV7-9
cdr3_length: 15
j_call: TRBJ1-1
clone_size: NA
d_call: NA
cdr3_nt: TGTGCCAGCAGCTTAGTAAGGACGGGGGACACTGAAGCTTTCTTT
cdr3_aa: CASSLVRTGDTEAFF

v_call: TRBV7-2
cdr3_length: 13
j_call: TRBJ2-3
clone_size: NA
d_call: TRBD1
cdr3_nt: TGTGCCAGCAGGGTAGGGGGCTTAGATACGCAGTATTTT
cdr3_aa: CASRVGGLDTQYF

v_call: TRBV7-2
cdr3_length: 14
j_call: TRBJ1-3
clone_size: NA
d_call: NA
cdr3_nt: TGTGCCAGCAGCGAAATAGTAAGCGGTGGCACCATATATTTT
cdr3_aa: CASSEIVSGGTIYF

v_call: TRBV30
cdr3_length: 13
j_call: TRBJ1-4
clone_size: NA
d_call: NA
cdr3_nt: TGTGCCTGGAGTGTACGCCCTCCGGTAAAACTGTTTTTT
cdr3_aa: CAWSVRPPVKLFF

v_call: TRBV5-5
cdr3_length: 14
j_call: TRBJ1-1
clone_size: few
d_call: NA
cdr3_nt: TGTGCCAGCAGCTTGGGAGAATGGGGGCCTGAAGCTTTCTTT
cdr3_aa: CASSLGEWGPEAFF

v_call: TRBV7-2
cdr3_length: 15
j_call: TRBJ1-5
clone_size: few
d_call: NA
cdr3_nt: TGTGCCAGCAGCTTAGCTGCAGGGCCGGAGCAGCCCCAGCATTTT
cdr3_aa: CASSLAAGPEQPQHF

v_call: TRBV12-5
cdr3_length: 16
j_call: TRBJ2-3
clone_size: NA
d_call: NA
cdr3_nt: TGTGCTAGTGGACGCGGGTCGGGGGGCCTCACAGATACGCAGTATTTT
cdr3_aa: CASGRGSGGLTDTQYF

v_call: TRBV6-1
cdr3_length: 12
j_call: TRBJ1-1
clone_size: NA
d_call: NA
cdr3_nt: TGTGCCAGCAGTCGGGCGGGAACTGAAGCTTTCTTT
cdr3_aa: CASSRAGTEAFF

v_call: TRBV11-1
cdr3_length: 16
j_call: TRBJ2-1
clone_size: NA
d_call: TRBD1
cdr3_nt: TGTGCCAGCAGCCCCAGGGGACAGGGTAGCTACAATGAGCAGTTCTTC
cdr3_aa: CASSPRGQGSYNEQFF

v_call: TRBV5-4
cdr3_length: 17
j_call: TRBJ2-3
clone_size: few
d_call: TRBD2
cdr3_nt: TGTGCCAGCAGTTTCATAGCGGGGGGGCCGGGCACAGATACGCAGTATTTT
cdr3_aa: CASSFIAGGPGTDTQYF